This TCR beta chain was identified in a study of cytomegalovirus exposure and HLA in healthy donors (dated by TCRdb to between 2016 and 2019). Concerning the study at large: According to an earlier analysis of a few hundred of the donors, 150 million to 200 million T cells yielded 95 million to 140 million unique TCR beta sequences and approximately 280 Gb of sequence data. An early release that covered around 590 HLA-typed donors contained approximately 300 gigabases of sequencing data and about 93 million unique TCR sequences. Of the roughly 390 genotyped donors, 81% were placed in the genetic ancestry cluster associated with self-reported Caucasian donors. The study aimed to test whether cataloging public T cell receptors could reveal signatures of past pathogen exposure. The study profiled the T cell repertoires of 500 to 800 subjects by immunosequencing and related them to cytomegalovirus serostatus. Along with the roughly 670-subject first cohort, a separate validation cohort of 120 different subjects was used. The study combined high-throughput TCR immunosequencing, statistical association of individual TCRs with disease status, and machine learning to predict cytomegalovirus infection status. To study patterns of TCR occurrence, a later analysis re-analyzed previously published TCR beta repertoires from 500 to 850 donors and added high-resolution HLA genotyping. Rather than drawing on any new phenotypic data, the later analysis identified candidate immune exposures from TCR beta sequences and the way those sequences occurred across donors. To decide whether each TCR beta V gene segment behaved as functional or pseudogenic, an earlier analysis of fewer than 750 of the donors relied on high-throughput TCR beta sequencing. Donor age, sex, ethnicity and CMV serostatus were compiled alongside the repertoire data. A later genetic analysis used genome-wide SNP genotypes for about three fifths of the roughly 700 donors, treating that subset as a discovery cohort. All discovery cohort repertoires had been generated using a single sequencing platform. HLA typing covered class I and class II loci at four-digit resolution. The number of typed donors differed by locus: about 620-640 for A, B, C, DRB1 and DQB1; some 540 for DQA1; 606 for DPA1; and some 450 for DPB1. Four or five DR-DQ haplotypes were handled as single units for association and clustering, since linkage in the cohort was strong. Across about 370 genotyped donors of the cohort, an average of roughly 230,000 unique TCR beta nucleotide sequences per donor were sequenced, and 15% to 20% of those sequences were non-productive.

A note on this clone: Which antigen it targets is not known. Base qualities are not recorded, but no much larger clone differs from it by a single base.

The cohort comprised some 680 healthy bone marrow donors. At the time of sampling, every cohort member was nominally healthy, though immune exposures that went unrecorded were likely present. The donor was CMV seropositive and belonged to the group of 250 to 350 seropositive cohort members. A peripheral blood sample was collected from each donor, and TCR beta sequencing was performed on peripheral blood mononuclear cells. The Qiagen DNeasy Blood Extraction Kit was used to extract genomic DNA from the blood cell samples. Taken from the germline V gene (reference sequence), the CDR1 and CDR2 loops are SGHNT and YYREEE. Trimming takes 6 bases from V and 2 bases from J, and the germline ends sit 17 bases apart. Counted from cysteine to phenylalanine, this CDR3 has 16 amino acids. Only the CDR3 portion is preserved as DNA: 48 bases, with reading frame beginning at the first base. The study at large found these results: Because counts were too low, about 15 rarely observed V segments, including chromosome 9 orphons, were left out of the earlier analysis of a few hundred of the donors. A later analysis associated about 17,000 TCR beta sequences with specific HLA alleles at a false discovery rate of 0.05. According to the authors, the approach could potentially be generalized to other disease states and immunological phenotypes. In the study, about 150 TCR beta chains were listed as associated with cytomegalovirus. Most TCR sequences were observed very rarely across donors, whereas some public TCRs were present in many individuals. Some IMGT-functional V segments, including TRBV6-2 and TRBV6-3, could not be distinguished by the 87-base-pair reads and were therefore excluded. Most CMV-associated TCR beta chains appeared to be HLA-restricted in a later analysis, and the HLA associations seemed to be driven largely by CMV exposure. The cohort was sequenced for TCR beta chains only, and without alpha or paired-chain data the features that could be detected were limited. Because some donors lacked HLA typing at each locus, the association tests relied only on the typed subset. Cytomegalovirus status was reported to be diagnosed by the classifier with high specificity and sensitivity in both the original and validation cohorts. V-gene and J-gene trimming of TCR beta chains was associated with a missense DCLRE1C variant in a later genetic analysis, and the association was replicated in an independent cohort. In a later analysis, several top co-occurrence clusters were reported to appear linked to parvovirus B19, influenza, CMV and Epstein-Barr virus. Roughly uniform sequencing depth across donors was assumed in presence/absence analyses, although this assumption may not hold. A few of the identified cytomegalovirus-associated TCR beta chains were confirmed in vitro to be specific for cytomegalovirus antigens. The sequencing pipeline was judged likely to have produced a cluster of highly shared sequence variants as a technical artifact. Compared with the roughly 670-donor mean, donors in an Asian-associated ancestry cluster had fewer N-insertions in productive TCRs, according to a later genetic analysis. In an earlier analysis of around 600 of the donors, most TCR beta V segments were observed in productive rearrangements about 87% or about 30% of the time, broadly matching IMGT annotations. In a later analysis, HLA-associated TCR beta chains showed more clonal expansion and lower generation probabilities than non-associated chains that were equally common. In a later analysis, TCR association rates were found to vary across HLA loci, with the most associated TCRs seen for DRB1 alleles and the fewest for HLA-C alleles. Assigning TCR associations to individual alleles was difficult when HLA alleles, especially DR and DQ, strongly co-occurred. CMV serostatus was the only immune exposure information available for the cohort. A further reported finding was that TCR beta sequences accurately predicted the HLA-A and HLA-B alleles for most subjects in the first cohort. Correlated functional status among segregating V segments might be attributable to linkage disequilibrium, but an unknown experimental factor could not be ruled out.

Library preparation employed the immunoSEQ multiplex PCR assay. For the multiplex PCR, a mixture combining 60 forward primers for TCR Vbeta segments and 13 reverse primers for TCR Jbeta segments was used. The CDR3 region of rearranged TCR beta genes was amplified from genomic DNA with a multiplex PCR assay. On the Illumina HiSeq System, the amplified TCR beta libraries were sequenced as 87-base-pair reads. The paper's processing steps were these. A later analysis counted about 76 million unique TCR beta chains across the 550 to 750 repertoires, and roughly 9.9 million of these chains were shared by at least two donors. A nearest-neighbor algorithm error-corrected the raw reads and collapsed the reads into unique sequences, merging closely related sequences to remove PCR and sequencing errors. Alignment of CDR3 sequences to IMGT reference sequences was used to assign V, D and J gene segments. For a sequence to be retained, a match of at least six nucleotides to both a V gene segment and a J gene segment was required. Rearrangements were classified as productive when the CDR3 lacked stop codons and remained in frame with V and J, and all other rearrangements were classified as non-productive. Following IMGT convention, CDR3 was defined as the stretch from the second conserved V-encoded cysteine to the conserved J-encoded phenylalanine. The earlier analysis of approximately 500 of the donors excluded sequences that lacked an unambiguous match to a single V gene segment. In an earlier analysis of 587 of the donors, V segments were called functional above 56.7% productive rearrangements and were called segregating when the between-donor standard deviation exceeded 5%. A statistical classification framework was developed to diagnose cytomegalovirus status using the catalog of TCR beta chain sequences. In a later analysis, TCR nucleotide sequences were compared against IMGT/GENE-DB human TR gene sequences so that V and J genes could be assigned. A later analysis assigned CDR3 sequences and most-parsimonious VDJ recombination scenarios with the TCRdist pipeline. In a later analysis, each TCR beta chain was defined by its CDR3 amino acid sequence together with its V-gene family, and reads without a unique V-gene family were excluded. To address suspected cross-contamination and a sequencing artifact, a later analysis removed 592 highly shared, low-generation-probability nucleotide sequences. For each public chain, a later analysis derived a clonal expansion index from normalized ranks of inferred template counts within each repertoire. In a later analysis, generation probabilities were computed using a VDJ recombination model fitted to out-of-frame rearrangements, and the results were checked against IGoR. Hypergeometric tests were used in a later analysis to score TCR-TCR, TCR-HLA and TCR-CMV co-occurrence, with a repertoire-size bias correction applied to the TCR pairs. A later analysis estimated false discovery rates by permuting HLA or CMV assignments 20 times. In a later analysis, co-occurring TCRs were grouped with DBSCAN, and TCRdist sequence similarity was added when clustering was performed within HLA-allele-positive subsets. Repertoires with fewer than 30,000 or more than 120,000 public chains were left out of co-occurrence clustering, as were a handful of repertoires with anomalous nucleotide sharing. This immuneACCESS table, as held by TCRdb, lists in-frame sequences with V and J called but not all clones. Of the missing ones, under half trace to an unresolved V gene in checked studies; the others have no known cause. V, J and clone size reflect that table, while D and trimming were determined from the DNA. Recorded for this sample are roughly 82,000 clones; roughly 80% of them occurred a single time. The biggest ten clones account for 6% to 8% of the sample.

The sequence links TRBV5-4 to TRBJ2-2, with a tentative D gene TRBD1 over 6 matching bases. The sequenced material came from PBMCs. The receptor comes from a woman between 50 and 59 years old in good health and CMV-seropositive. The CDR3 region: CASKRNQQGNTGELFF. The nucleotide sequence reads TGTGCCAGCAAGCGTAATCAACAGGGCAACACCGGGGAGCTGTTTTTT.